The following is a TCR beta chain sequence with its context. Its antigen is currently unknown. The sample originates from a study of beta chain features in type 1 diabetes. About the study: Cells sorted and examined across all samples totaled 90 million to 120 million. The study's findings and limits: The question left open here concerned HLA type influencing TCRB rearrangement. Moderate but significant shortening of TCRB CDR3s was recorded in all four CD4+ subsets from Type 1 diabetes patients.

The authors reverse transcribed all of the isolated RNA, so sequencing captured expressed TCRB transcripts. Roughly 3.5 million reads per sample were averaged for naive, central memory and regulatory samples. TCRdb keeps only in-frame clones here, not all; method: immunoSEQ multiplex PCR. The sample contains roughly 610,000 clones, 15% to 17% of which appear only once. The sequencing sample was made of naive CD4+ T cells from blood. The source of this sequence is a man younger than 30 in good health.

The CDR3 sequence: CASSRGHEDQPQHF. CDR3 bases: TGTGCCAGCTCCCGGGGCCACGAAGATCAGCCCCAGCATTTT. This sequence joins TRBV9 and TRBJ1-5, with D possibly matching TRBD1 (5 bases). Germline V gives CDR1 SGDLS, CDR2 YYNGEE. V was pared by 7 bases and J by 5 bases, with 16 bases between. This CDR3 is 14 amino acids long.